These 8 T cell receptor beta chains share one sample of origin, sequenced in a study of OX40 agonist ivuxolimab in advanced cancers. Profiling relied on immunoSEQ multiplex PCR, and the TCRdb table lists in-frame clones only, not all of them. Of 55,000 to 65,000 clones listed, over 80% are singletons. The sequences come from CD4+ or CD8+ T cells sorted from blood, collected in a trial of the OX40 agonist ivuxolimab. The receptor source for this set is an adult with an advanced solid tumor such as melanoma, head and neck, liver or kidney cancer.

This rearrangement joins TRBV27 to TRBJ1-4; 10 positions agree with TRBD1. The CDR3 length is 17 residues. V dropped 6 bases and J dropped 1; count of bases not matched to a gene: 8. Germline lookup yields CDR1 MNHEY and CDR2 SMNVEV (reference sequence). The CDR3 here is CASSGTGDFLTNEKLFF. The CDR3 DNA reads TGTGCCAGCAGCGGGACAGGGGATTTTCTAACTAATGAAAAACTGTTTTTT.

The CDR3 coding sequence is TGTGCCTGCGGAGGTTTTGAAACTGAAGCTTTCTTT. It codes for CACGGFETEAFF. This rearrangement joins TRBV30 to TRBJ1-1, with no clear D. The CDR3 covers 12 residues. Germline loops: CDR1 GTSNPN, CDR2 SVGIG (reference sequence). Trimming removed 6 bases at V and 5 bases at J, with 13 bases between.

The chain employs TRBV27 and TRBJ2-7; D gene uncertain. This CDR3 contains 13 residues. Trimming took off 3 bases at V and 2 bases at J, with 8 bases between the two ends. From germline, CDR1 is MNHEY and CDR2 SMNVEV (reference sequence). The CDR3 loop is CASSFRGPYEQYF. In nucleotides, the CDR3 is TGTGCCAGCAGTTTCCGCGGCCCCTACGAGCAGTACTTC.

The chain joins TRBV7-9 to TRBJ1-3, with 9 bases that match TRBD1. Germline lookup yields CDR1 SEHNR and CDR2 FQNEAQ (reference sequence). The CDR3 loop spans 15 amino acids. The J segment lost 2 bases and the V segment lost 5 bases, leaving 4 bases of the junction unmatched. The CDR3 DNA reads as TGTGCCAGCAGCCCCGGGACAGGGCCTGGAAACACCATATATTTT. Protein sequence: CASSPGTGPGNTIYF.

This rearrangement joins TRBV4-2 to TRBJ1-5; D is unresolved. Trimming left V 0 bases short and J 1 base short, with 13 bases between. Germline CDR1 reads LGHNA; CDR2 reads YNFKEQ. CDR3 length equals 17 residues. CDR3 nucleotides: TGTGCCAGCAGCCAAGACTGGCTGCCGACGAGCAATCAGCCCCAGCATTTT. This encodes CASSQDWLPTSNQPQHF.

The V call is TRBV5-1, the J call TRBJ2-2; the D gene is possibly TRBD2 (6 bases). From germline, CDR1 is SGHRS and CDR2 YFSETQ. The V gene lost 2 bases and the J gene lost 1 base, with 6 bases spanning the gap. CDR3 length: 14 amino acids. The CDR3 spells CASSFSGNTGELFF. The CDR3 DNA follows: TGCGCCAGCAGCTTTAGCGGGAACACCGGGGAGCTGTTTTTT.

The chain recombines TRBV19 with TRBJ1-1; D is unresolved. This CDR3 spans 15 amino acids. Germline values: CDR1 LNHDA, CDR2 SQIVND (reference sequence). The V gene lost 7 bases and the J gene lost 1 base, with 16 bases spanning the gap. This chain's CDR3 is CASTSSPPENTEAFF. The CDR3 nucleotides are TGTGCCAGTACCTCCTCCCCTCCGGAGAACACTGAAGCTTTCTTT. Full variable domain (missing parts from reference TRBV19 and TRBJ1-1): DGGITQSPKYLFRKEGQNVTLSCEQNLNHDAMYWYRQDPGQGLRLIYYSQIVNDFQKGDIAEGYSVSREKKESFPLTVTSAQKNPTAFYLCASTSSPPENTEAFFGQGTRLTVV.

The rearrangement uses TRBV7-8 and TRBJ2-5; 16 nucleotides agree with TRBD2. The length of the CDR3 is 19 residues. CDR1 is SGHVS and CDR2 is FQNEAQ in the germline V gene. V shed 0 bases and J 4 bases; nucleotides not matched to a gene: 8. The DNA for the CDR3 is TGTGCCAGCAGCTTAGCGGGACTAGCGGGGGGGCCGAATCGAGAGACCCAGTACTTC. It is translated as CASSLAGLAGGPNRETQYF.